This entry lists 32 T cell receptor beta chains sequenced from one sample in a study of T cells in Graves' hyperthyroidism and ophthalmopathy. There were TCR beta CDR3 regions amplified from RNA transcripts. The TCR CDR3 first-round RT-PCR relied on the HTBI primer set. TCRdb analysed the multiplex PCR reads with MiXCR anew, one entry per CDR3 protein. The table includes under 800,000 distinct CDR3 sequences, 12% to 15% detected once. The specimen sequenced was blood. These receptors all stem from a woman aged 18-35 years with Graves' hyperthyroidism.

This clonotype was seen at least ten times. The rearrangement links TRBV20-1 to TRBJ2-3; 7 nucleotides match TRBD2. The CDR3 consists of 16 residues. With V trimmed by 7 bases and J by 2 bases, 15 bases remained unmatched. The germline gives CDR1 DFQATT, CDR2 SNEGSKA (reference sequence). The CDR3 coding sequence is TGCAGTGGTGATAAGAGCGCGGGAGCGATCACAGATACGCAGTATTTT. This sequence encodes CSGDKSAGAITDTQYF.

This clonotype was counted at least ten times. DNA for the CDR3: TGTGCCAGCAAGGGGACCGACAGACAGCAGTACTTC. Translated: CASKGTDRQQYF. The chain couples TRBV25-1 to TRBJ2-7; either TRBD1 or TRBD2 may supply D (5 bases each). This CDR3 has 12 amino acids. V lost 7 bases to trimming and J lost 8 bases, with 15 bases between them. The germline CDR1 and CDR2 sequences are MGHDK and SYGVNS.

At least ten counts were recorded for this clonotype. The gene calls are TRBV5-1 and TRBJ1-1; D might be TRBD1 (5 bases). V was pared by 4 bases and J by 1 base, with 8 bases between. The CDR3 covers 13 residues. Per germline, CDR1 SGHRS and CDR2 YFSETQ. CDR3 DNA: TGCGCCAGCAGCGACAGCCGGAACACTGAAGCTTTCTTT. Protein: CASSDSRNTEAFF.

This clonotype was seen repeatedly, ten times or more. CDR3 amino acids: CASSPTPGSYEQYF. In DNA, the CDR3 is TGTGCCAGCAGCCCAACCCCGGGTTCCTACGAGCAGTACTTC. V gene TRBV7-3 combines with J gene TRBJ2-7; no definite D call. Trimming left V 5 bases short and J 1 base short, with 12 bases between. The CDR3 has 14 amino acids. The germline V gene encodes CDR1 SGHTA and CDR2 FQGTGA.

This clonotype was counted many times. The chain recombines TRBV3-1 with TRBJ1-5; D is ambiguous. CDR3 size: 12 residues. The germline V gene encodes CDR1 LGHDT and CDR2 YNNKEL (reference sequence). V was pared by 8 bases and J by 0 bases, with 5 bases between. DNA of the CDR3: TGTGCCAGCGGCAATAGCAATCAGCCCCAGCATTTT. This encodes CASGNSNQPQHF.

The CDR3: CASSSTTSAVYEQYF. The CDR3 coding sequence is TGTGCCAGCAGCTCCACTACTAGTGCAGTCTACGAGCAGTACTTC. J is TRBJ2-7 and V is TRBV7-2; possibly TRBD2 for D (5 bases). The CDR3 runs 15 residues. Germline V gene lookup returns CDR1 SGHTA and CDR2 FQGNSA. V lost 4 bases and J 3 bases, leaving 16 bases between the germline ends.

The V call is TRBV11-2, the J call TRBJ2-1, with D possibly TRBD2 on 5 matching bases. The V end lost 5 bases, the J end lost 0 bases, and 11 bases lay between the germline ends. This CDR3 spans 15 amino acids. The germline V gene has CDR1 SGHAT and CDR2 FQNNGV. CDR3 sequence reads: CASSQTAGSYNEQFF. The CDR3 DNA reads TGTGCCAGCAGCCAAACGGCGGGCTCCTACAATGAGCAGTTCTTC. The full variable domain, in which reference TRBV11-2 and TRBJ2-1 provide the parts outside the CDR3, is EAGVAQSPRYKIIEKRQSVAFWCNPISGHATLYWYQQILGQGPKLLIQFQNNGVVDDSQLPKDRFSAERLKGVDSTLKIQPAKLEDSAVYLCASSQTAGSYNEQFFGPGTRLTVL.

In the case of this clonotype: This may be a read error: a much more frequent sequence differs by one nucleotide. The V call is TRBV11-2, the J call TRBJ2-3; D tentatively fits TRBD1 or TRBD2 (5 bases each). CDR1 SGHAT and CDR2 FQNNGV come from the germline V gene. Trimming left V 5 bases short and J 0 bases short, with 15 bases between. This CDR3 has 16 amino acids. CDR3 sequence: CASSPSLGTSTDTQYF. The CDR3 region has the DNA TGTGCCAGCAGCCCCTCCTTAGGGACCAGCACAGATACGCAGTATTTT. Full variable domain (rest looked up from reference TRBV11-2 and TRBJ2-3): EAGVAQSPRYKIIEKRQSVAFWCNPISGHATLYWYQQILGQGPKLLIQFQNNGVVDDSQLPKDRFSAERLKGVDSTLKIQPAKLEDSAVYLCASSPSLGTSTDTQYFGPGTRLTVL.

This clonotype was recorded many times. The genes are TRBV7-8 and TRBJ2-1; 12 nucleotides line up with TRBD2. This CDR3 region has 17 residues. CDR1 and CDR2 from the germline V gene are SGHVS and FQNEAQ. The CDR3 spells CATMDEGTSGLYNEQFF. CDR3 nucleotides: TGTGCTACCATGGACGAGGGGACTAGCGGGCTCTACAATGAGCAGTTCTTC.

Ten or more counts support this clonotype. The DNA of the CDR3 is TGTGCCAGCAGTGAAGGACTAGCGGGGGTCTCCTACGAGCAGTACTTC. Its protein is CASSEGLAGVSYEQYF. The chain carries TRBV6-1 and TRBJ2-7; TRBD2 agrees at 12 bases. V was pared by 1 base and J by 0 bases, with 1 base of the junction left unmatched. This CDR3 is 16 amino acids long. The germline V gene has CDR1 MNHNS and CDR2 SASEGT.

This clonotype was observed at least ten times. The J gene is TRBJ2-7, the V gene TRBV4-2; TRBD2 matches 11 bases. The CDR3 is made up of 17 amino acids. Trimming cost V 1 base and J 2 bases; bases outside gene matches: 7. The germline V gene has CDR1 LGHNA and CDR2 YNFKEQ. The CDR3 sequence: CASSQGGPGLAAYEQYF. The CDR3 DNA reads TGTGCCAGCAGCCAAGGGGGACCGGGACTAGCGGCCTACGAGCAGTACTTC.

Turning to this clonotype: A read error may be the cause here, since a much bigger clone is one base away. Likely a read error: the CDR3 ends without its conserved phenylalanine or tryptophan. V and J are TRBV7-9 and TRBJ2-7, with 7 bases identical to TRBD2. V lost 5 bases to trimming and J lost 4 bases; unmatched junction nucleotides: 5. CDR3 length: 13 amino acids. Germline CDR1 and CDR2: SEHNR and FQNEAQ (reference sequence). Written as DNA, the CDR3 is TGTGCCAGCAGCCCACGGGAGGAGTACGAGCAGTACTTA. Protein product: CASSPREEYEQYL.

This clonotype appeared a few times. The chain combines TRBV4-3 with TRBJ2-3, with TRBD2 identical over 8 bases. J gave up 2 bases and V 0 bases, and 7 bases lay outside the gene matches. The germline gives CDR1 LGHNA, CDR2 YSLEER. The CDR3 runs 17 residues. CDR3 DNA: TGCGCCAGCAGCCAAGAACTAAGCGGGGGCCCCACAGATACGCAGTATTTT. Protein: CASSQELSGGPTDTQYF.

This clonotype was seen many times. The chain combines TRBV7-2 with TRBJ1-2; no clear D. Germline V lookup: CDR1 SGHTA, CDR2 FQGNSA. The CDR3 contains 13 residues. Trimming shortened V by 5 bases and J by 7 bases, and 14 bases separated the two germline ends. CDR3 coding DNA: TGTGCCAGCAGCGGGGTGGGGTTAAGTGGCTACACCTTC. It specifies CASSGVGLSGYTF.

This clonotype was seen ten or more times. The rearrangement uses TRBV9 and TRBJ2-2; the D is unclear. Germline lookup yields CDR1 SGDLS and CDR2 YYNGEE. CDR3 length equals 13 residues. Trimming removed 0 bases from V and 4 bases from J, with 4 bases in between. The CDR3 nucleotides are TGTGCCAGCAGCGTAGTGGCCACCGGGGAGCTGTTTTTT. It yields the protein CASSVVATGELFF.

The CDR3 loop reads CATSGAGVPGELFF. CDR3 in DNA: TGTGCCACCAGTGGAGCGGGAGTACCCGGGGAGCTGTTTTTT. The chain uses TRBV24-1 and TRBJ2-2; 8 nucleotides agree with TRBD2. The CDR3 runs 14 residues. With 5 bases clipped from V and 6 bases from J, the junction kept 4 bases outside the gene matches. The germline gives CDR1 KGHDR, CDR2 SFDVKD.

This rearrangement joins TRBV7-9 to TRBJ2-7; possibly TRBD1 for D (6 bases). Germline-derived CDR1 and CDR2 are SEHNR and FQNEAQ (reference sequence). Trimming removed 4 bases from V and 0 bases from J, with 22 bases in between. CDR3 length equals 18 residues. The CDR3 spells CASSSDLAYRGGSYEQYF. The CDR3 DNA follows: TGTGCCAGCAGCTCCGACTTAGCGTACCGAGGGGGCTCCTACGAGCAGTACTTC.

Ten or more counts support this clonotype. The chain couples TRBV7-2 to TRBJ2-5; 11 nucleotides match TRBD2. The CDR3 covers 14 residues. CDR1 SGHTA and CDR2 FQGNSA come from the germline V gene. V trimming: 7 bases; J trimming: 4 bases; junction bases outside the gene matches: 5. This CDR3 is CASKVAGGGETQYF. The CDR3, as DNA: TGTGCCAGCAAAGTAGCGGGAGGGGGAGAGACCCAGTACTTC.

This clonotype was seen ten or more times. This chain uses TRBV20-1 with TRBJ1-5; TRBD1 aligns across 7 bases. V dropped 4 bases and J dropped 8; count of bases not matched to a gene: 5. Germline V CDR1 and CDR2: DFQATT, SNEGSKA (reference sequence). The CDR3 consists of 12 residues. The CDR3 sequence is CSANRGEKPQHF. The CDR3 DNA reads as TGCAGTGCTAACAGGGGTGAAAAGCCCCAGCATTTT.

There are many counts of this clonotype. V is TRBV20-1 and J is TRBJ2-3; 9 bases align to TRBD2. J was trimmed by 2 bases and V by 2 bases; bases with no gene match: 5. This CDR3 is 15 amino acids long. From germline, CDR1 is DFQATT and CDR2 SNEGSKA (reference sequence). As DNA, the CDR3 is TGCAGTGCTAGAAAGCTAGCGGGGTCCACAGATACGCAGTATTTT. This translates into CSARKLAGSTDTQYF.

This chain connects TRBV7-4 to TRBJ2-1, with 11 bases that match TRBD2. This CDR3 has 16 amino acids. Looked up from germline, CDR1 is SGHVT and CDR2 is SQSDAQ. With 3 bases clipped from V and 4 bases from J, the junction kept 5 bases outside the gene matches. The DNA for the CDR3 is TGTGCCAGCAGCTTTAGCGGGAGGGCCGGGTACAATGAGCAGTTCTTC. Translated: CASSFSGRAGYNEQFF.

This clonotype was counted a few times. The chain uses TRBV3-1 and TRBJ2-7; D is unresolved. Germline lookup yields CDR1 LGHDT and CDR2 YNNKEL (reference sequence). The V gene lost 8 bases and the J gene lost 3 bases, with 14 bases spanning the gap. The CDR3 loop spans 13 amino acids. CDR3 sequence (DNA): TGTGCCAGCTCTAACGGACCTTACTACGAGCAGTACTTC. This translates into CASSNGPYYEQYF.

This chain joins TRBV20-1 and TRBJ2-7; D gene uncertain. The V end was cut by 4 bases, the J end by 0 bases, with 10 bases between. The germline CDR1 and CDR2 sequences are DFQATT and SNEGSKA (reference sequence). There are 13 residues in the CDR3. CDR3 in DNA: TGCAGTGCTAAGGTGGAATCCTCCTACGAGCAGTACTTC. This translates into CSAKVESSYEQYF.

This clonotype was seen many times. The V and J genes are TRBV15 and TRBJ2-5; TRBD2 matches at 13 bases. Germline values: CDR1 LNHNV, CDR2 YYDKDF (reference sequence). Germline trimming cut 3 bases from V and 3 bases from J; bases unmatched to any gene: 10. This CDR3 spans 18 amino acids. CDR3 protein: CATSSPIGTSGNEETQYF. CDR3 DNA sequence: TGTGCCACCAGCAGCCCAATCGGGACTAGCGGGAACGAAGAGACCCAGTACTTC. The full variable domain, rest sourced from reference TRBV15 and TRBJ2-5, is DAMVIQNPRYQVTQFGKPVTLSCSQTLNHNVMYWYQQKSSQAPKLLFHYYDKDFNNEADTPDNFQSRRPNTSFCFLDIRSPGLGDTAMYLCATSSPIGTSGNEETQYFGPGTRLLVL.

This sequence joins TRBV28 and TRBJ2-1; 8 bases fit TRBD2. This CDR3 is 15 amino acids long. Per germline, CDR1 MDHEN and CDR2 SYDVKM. With V trimmed by 6 bases and J by 8 bases, 12 bases remained unmatched. DNA of the CDR3: TGTGCCAGCAGATCGACCGGACTAGCATCTTATGAGCAGTTCTTC. It yields the protein CASRSTGLASYEQFF.

This clonotype was detected a few times. The chain uses TRBV27 and TRBJ1-1; D is perhaps TRBD1 (5 bases). The CDR3 loop spans 13 amino acids. Germline V gives CDR1 MNHEY, CDR2 SMNVEV (reference sequence). Trimming removed 5 bases from V and 14 bases from J, with 21 bases in between. CDR3 in DNA: TGTGCCAGCAGTCCAAACCCCGACAGATCTGCCTTCTTT. As protein: CASSPNPDRSAFF.

This clonotype was seen more than once but under ten times. V usage is TRBV6-1 and J usage is TRBJ1-2, with 10 bases lining up with TRBD1. Germline CDR1 MNHNS, CDR2 SASEGT. V trimming: 5 bases; J trimming: 6 bases; junction bases outside the gene matches: 6. There are 14 residues in the CDR3. This chain's CDR3 is CASSTETGGDGYTF. The CDR3 coding sequence is TGTGCCAGCAGTACAGAGACAGGGGGCGATGGCTACACCTTC.

Points on this clonotype: Given the absence of the conserved phenylalanine or tryptophan at the CDR3 end, a read error is likely. The V gene is TRBV4-1, the J gene TRBJ2-5; weak D call: TRBD2 (5 bases). V lost 2 bases, J lost 3 bases, and 10 bases lay in between. This CDR3 comprises 14 residues. The germline V gene has CDR1 MGHRA and CDR2 YSYEKL. The CDR3 nucleotides read TGCGCCAGCAGCCAACGGGTCGGGAAAGAGACCCAGTACCTC. This translates into CASSQRVGKETQYL.

The rearrangement joins TRBV9 to TRBJ2-2; 9 nucleotides line up with TRBD1. The V segment lost 3 bases and the J segment 3 bases; nucleotides outside the gene matches: 9. The germline gives CDR1 SGDLS, CDR2 YYNGEE. CDR3 length equals 17 residues. CDR3 DNA: TGTGCCAGCAGCGCCCCCAGACAGGGGGTCGACACCGGGGAGCTGTTTTTT. Translated, it gives CASSAPRQGVDTGELFF.

The J gene is TRBJ2-7, the V gene TRBV4-1, with D perhaps given as TRBD1 or TRBD2 (5 bases each). Germline values: CDR1 MGHRA, CDR2 YSYEKL. The CDR3 totals 17 residues. V lost 4 bases and J 2 bases, leaving 21 bases between the germline ends. The CDR3 DNA is TGCGCCAGCAGCCCAATAACAGTCGGGACCTTAGCCTACGAGCAGTACTTC. Encoded protein: CASSPITVGTLAYEQYF.

This chain connects TRBV3-1 to TRBJ1-1, with D unclear. With 2 bases removed from V and 6 bases from J, the gap between germline ends came to 19 bases. From germline, CDR1 is LGHDT and CDR2 YNNKEL (reference sequence). CDR3 size: 16 residues. The CDR3 bases are TGTGCCAGCAGCCAATTAAACCGGAGGGATAGCGCTGAAGCTTTCTTT. Translation: CASSQLNRRDSAEAFF.

The gene calls are TRBV6-1 and TRBJ2-5, with D tentatively TRBD1 or TRBD2 (6 bases each). V was clipped by 11 bases and J by 5 bases, with 18 bases between them. This CDR3 is built from 13 residues. Germline V lookup: CDR1 MNHNS, CDR2 SASEGT. The CDR3 DNA sequence: TGTGCCGGAGGGTGGACAGCCGGGGAGACCCAGTACTTC. Its protein is CAGGWTAGETQYF.